The present entry profiles one T cell receptor beta chain with its context. This sample is part of a study of cytomegalovirus exposure and HLA in healthy donors. After removal of 6 bases from V and 7 bases from J, the junction contained 4 bases not matched to a gene. The CDR3 runs 13 residues. CDR1 and CDR2 from the germline V gene are MNHEY and SVGAGI. Primers: 60 Vbeta forward and 13 Jbeta reverse. Sequencing was performed with immunoSEQ multiplex PCR; in TCRdb, only in-frame clones are kept and a portion is missing. The repertoire holds 250,000 to 350,000 clones, with 86% as singletons. The clonotype comes from a man aged 40-49 years in good health and CMV-seropositive. Specimen: PBMCs. The gene calls are TRBV6-5 and TRBJ2-5, with 11 bases fitting TRBD2. The CDR3 DNA follows: TGTGCCAGCAGGCTAGCGGGAGGTAGGACCCAGTACTTC. Translated: CASRLAGGRTQYF.